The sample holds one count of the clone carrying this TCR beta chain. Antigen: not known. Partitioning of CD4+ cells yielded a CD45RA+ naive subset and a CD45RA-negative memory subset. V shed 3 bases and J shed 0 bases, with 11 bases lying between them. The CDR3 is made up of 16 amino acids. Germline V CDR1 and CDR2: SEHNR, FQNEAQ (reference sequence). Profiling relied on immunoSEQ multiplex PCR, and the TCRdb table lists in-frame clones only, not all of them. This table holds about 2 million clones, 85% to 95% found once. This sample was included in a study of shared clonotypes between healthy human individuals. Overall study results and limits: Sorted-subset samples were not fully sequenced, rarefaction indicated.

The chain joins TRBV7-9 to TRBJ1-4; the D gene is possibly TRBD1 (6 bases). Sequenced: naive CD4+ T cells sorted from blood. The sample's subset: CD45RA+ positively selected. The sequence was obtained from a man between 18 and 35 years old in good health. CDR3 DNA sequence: TGTGCCAGCAGCTTGGGGGCTTTCTCAACTAATGAAAAACTGTTTTTT. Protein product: CASSLGAFSTNEKLFF.